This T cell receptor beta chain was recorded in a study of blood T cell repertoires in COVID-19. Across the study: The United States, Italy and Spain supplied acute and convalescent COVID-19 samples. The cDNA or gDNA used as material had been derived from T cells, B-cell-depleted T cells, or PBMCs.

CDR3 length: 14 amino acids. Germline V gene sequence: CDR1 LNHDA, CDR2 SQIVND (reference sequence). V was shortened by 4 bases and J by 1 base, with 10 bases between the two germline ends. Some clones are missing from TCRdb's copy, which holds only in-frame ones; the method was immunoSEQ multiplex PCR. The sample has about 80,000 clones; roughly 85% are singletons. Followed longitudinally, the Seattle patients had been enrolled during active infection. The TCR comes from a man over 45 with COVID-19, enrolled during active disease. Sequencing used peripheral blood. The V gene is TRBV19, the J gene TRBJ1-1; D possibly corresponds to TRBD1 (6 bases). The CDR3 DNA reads TGTGCCAGTAGTAACGGGGGGGCGAACACTGAAGCTTTCTTT. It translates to CASSNGGANTEAFF.